Sequencing of this T cell receptor beta chain was carried out in a study of T cell changes during pregnancy in multiple sclerosis. The assay was immunoSEQ multiplex PCR, and TCRdb's table has in-frame clones only and misses some. The table shows about 100,000 clones, with around nine tenths occurring only once. The germline V and J ends were trimmed by 5 bases and 5 bases, with 22 bases remaining between them. Looked up from germline, CDR1 is LGHNA and CDR2 is YNFKEQ. This CDR3 has 18 amino acids. The chain joins TRBV4-2 to TRBJ2-6, with D possibly being TRBD2 (5 bases). This receptor was taken from a female donor with multiple sclerosis, enrolled in a pregnancy study. The specimen comprised peripheral blood, sampled in the second trimester of pregnancy. The CDR3 region is CASSRETRLQSRANVLTF. For the CDR3, the DNA is TGTGCCAGCAGCAGGGAGACCAGGTTACAAAGTCGGGCCAACGTCCTGACTTTC.